This T cell receptor beta chain was identified during a study of T cell responses to AZD1222 COVID-19 vaccine. Study-wide points: After two AZD1222 doses, spike-specific TCR breadth and depth rose versus day 0. Donors skewed white British and female; clonal diversity was possibly underestimated.

As regards this clone: Its antigen is as yet unknown.

This CDR3 has 14 residues. V gave up 2 bases and J gave up 0 bases, with 5 bases separating them. Germline V gene lookup returns CDR1 WSHSY and CDR2 SAAADI. Using immunoSEQ multiplex PCR, the repertoire was profiled, and TCRdb retains in-frame clones only, with some absent. The data show some 130,000 clones, with 91% seen just once and 2.8% held by the top ten. The source material was peripheral blood, sampled on day 0 of AZD1222 vaccination. V gene TRBV10-2 combines with J gene TRBJ1-5; D unresolved. The receptor comes from an adult in good health. The chain's CDR3 is CASSERFSNQPQHF. The DNA for the CDR3 is TGCGCCAGCAGTGAGAGGTTTAGCAATCAGCCCCAGCATTTT.